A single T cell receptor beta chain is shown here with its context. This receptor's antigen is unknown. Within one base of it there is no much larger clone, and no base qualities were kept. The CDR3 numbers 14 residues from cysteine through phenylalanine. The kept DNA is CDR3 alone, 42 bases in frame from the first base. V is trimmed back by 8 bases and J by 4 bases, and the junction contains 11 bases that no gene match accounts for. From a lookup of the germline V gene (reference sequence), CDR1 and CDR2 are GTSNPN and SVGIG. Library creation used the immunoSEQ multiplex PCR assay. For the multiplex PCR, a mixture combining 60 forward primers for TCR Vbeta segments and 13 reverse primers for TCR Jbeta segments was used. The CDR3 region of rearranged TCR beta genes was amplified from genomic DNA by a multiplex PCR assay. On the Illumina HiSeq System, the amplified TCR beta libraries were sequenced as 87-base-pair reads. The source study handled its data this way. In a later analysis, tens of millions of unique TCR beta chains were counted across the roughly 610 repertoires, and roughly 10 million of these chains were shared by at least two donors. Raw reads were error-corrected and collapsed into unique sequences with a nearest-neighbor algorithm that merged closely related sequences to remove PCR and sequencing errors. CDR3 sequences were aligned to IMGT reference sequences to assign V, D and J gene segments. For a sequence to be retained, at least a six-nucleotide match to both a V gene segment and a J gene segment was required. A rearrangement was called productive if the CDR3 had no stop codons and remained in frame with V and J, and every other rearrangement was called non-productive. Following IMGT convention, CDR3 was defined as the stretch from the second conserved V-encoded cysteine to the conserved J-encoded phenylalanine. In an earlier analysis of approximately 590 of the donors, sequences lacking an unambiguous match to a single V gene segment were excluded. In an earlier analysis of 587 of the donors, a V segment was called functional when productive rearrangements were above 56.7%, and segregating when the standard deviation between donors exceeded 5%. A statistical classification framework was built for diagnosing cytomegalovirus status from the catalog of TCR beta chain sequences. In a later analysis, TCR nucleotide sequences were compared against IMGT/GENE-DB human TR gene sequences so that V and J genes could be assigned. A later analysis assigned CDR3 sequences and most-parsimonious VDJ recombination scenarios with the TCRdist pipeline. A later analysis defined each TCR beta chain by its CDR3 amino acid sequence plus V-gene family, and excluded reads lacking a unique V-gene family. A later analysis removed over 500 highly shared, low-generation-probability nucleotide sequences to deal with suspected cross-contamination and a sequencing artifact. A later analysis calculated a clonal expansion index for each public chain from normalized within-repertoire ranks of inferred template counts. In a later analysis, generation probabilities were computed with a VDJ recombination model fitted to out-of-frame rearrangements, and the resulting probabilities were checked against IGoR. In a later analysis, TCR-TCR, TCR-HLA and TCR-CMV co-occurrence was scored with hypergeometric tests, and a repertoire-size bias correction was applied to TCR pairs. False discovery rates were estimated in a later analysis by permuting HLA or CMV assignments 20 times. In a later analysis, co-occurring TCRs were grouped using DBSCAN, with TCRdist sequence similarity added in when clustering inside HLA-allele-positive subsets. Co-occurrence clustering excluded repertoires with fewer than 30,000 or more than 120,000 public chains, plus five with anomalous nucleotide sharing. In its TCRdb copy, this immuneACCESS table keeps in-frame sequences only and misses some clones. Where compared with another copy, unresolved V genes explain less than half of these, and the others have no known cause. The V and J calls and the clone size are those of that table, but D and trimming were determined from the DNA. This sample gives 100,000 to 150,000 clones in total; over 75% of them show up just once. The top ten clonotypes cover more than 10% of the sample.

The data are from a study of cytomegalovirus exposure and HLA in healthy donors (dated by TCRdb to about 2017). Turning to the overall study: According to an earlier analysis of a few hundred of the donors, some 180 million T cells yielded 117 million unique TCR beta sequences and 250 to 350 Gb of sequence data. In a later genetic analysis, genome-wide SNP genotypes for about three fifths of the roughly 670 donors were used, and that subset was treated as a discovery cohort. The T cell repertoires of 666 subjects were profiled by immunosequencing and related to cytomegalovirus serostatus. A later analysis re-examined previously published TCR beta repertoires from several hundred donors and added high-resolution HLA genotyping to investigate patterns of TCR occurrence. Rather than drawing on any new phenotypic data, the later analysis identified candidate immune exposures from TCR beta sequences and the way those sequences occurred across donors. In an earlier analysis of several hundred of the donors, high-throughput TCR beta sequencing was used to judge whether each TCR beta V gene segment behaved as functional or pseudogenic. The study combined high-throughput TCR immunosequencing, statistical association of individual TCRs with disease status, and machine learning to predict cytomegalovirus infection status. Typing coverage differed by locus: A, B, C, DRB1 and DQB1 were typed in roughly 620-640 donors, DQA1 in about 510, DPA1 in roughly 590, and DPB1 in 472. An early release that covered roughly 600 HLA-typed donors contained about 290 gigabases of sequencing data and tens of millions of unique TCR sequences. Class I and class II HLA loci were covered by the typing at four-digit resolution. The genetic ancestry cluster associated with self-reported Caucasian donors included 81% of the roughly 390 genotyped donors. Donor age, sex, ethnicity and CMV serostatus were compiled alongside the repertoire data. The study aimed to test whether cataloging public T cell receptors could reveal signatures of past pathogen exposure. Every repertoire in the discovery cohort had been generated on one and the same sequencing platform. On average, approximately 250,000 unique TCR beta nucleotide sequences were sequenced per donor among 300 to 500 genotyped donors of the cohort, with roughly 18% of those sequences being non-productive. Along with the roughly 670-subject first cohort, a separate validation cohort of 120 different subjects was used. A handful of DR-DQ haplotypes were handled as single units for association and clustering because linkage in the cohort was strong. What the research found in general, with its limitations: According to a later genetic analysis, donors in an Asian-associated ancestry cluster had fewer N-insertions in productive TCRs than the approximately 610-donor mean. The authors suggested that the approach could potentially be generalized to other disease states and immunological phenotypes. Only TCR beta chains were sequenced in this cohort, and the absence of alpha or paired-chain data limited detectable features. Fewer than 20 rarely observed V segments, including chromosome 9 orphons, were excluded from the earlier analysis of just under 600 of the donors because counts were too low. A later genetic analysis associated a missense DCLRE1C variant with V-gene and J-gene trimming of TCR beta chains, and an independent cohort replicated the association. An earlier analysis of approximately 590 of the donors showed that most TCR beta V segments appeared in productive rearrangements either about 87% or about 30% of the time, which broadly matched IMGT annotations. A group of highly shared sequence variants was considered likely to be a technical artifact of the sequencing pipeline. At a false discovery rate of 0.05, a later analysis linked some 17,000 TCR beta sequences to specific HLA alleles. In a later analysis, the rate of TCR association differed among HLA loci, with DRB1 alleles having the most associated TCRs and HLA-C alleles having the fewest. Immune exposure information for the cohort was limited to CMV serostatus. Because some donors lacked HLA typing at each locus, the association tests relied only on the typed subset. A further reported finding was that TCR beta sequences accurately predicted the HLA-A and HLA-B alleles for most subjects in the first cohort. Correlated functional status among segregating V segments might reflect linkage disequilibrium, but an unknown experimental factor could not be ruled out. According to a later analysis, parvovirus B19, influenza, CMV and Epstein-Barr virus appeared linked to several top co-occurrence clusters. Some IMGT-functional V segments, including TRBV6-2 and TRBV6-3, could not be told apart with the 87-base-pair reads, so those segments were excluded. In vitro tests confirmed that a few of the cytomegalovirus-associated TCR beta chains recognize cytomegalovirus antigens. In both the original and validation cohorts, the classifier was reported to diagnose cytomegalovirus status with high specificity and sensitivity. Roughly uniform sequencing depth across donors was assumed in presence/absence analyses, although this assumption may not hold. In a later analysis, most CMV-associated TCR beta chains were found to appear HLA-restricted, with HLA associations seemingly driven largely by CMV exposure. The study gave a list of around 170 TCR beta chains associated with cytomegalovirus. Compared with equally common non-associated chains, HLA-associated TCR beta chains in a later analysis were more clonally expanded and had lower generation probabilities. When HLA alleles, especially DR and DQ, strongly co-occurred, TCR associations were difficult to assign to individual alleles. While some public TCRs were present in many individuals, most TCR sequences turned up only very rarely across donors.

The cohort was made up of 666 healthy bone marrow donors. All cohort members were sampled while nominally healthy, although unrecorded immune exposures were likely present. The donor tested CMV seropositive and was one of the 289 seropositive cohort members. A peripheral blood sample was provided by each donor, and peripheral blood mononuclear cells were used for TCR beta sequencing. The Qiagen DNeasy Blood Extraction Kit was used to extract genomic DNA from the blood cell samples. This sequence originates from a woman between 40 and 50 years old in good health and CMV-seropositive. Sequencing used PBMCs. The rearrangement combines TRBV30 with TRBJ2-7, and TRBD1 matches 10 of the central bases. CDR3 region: CAGTRQGADYEQYF. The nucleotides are TGTGCCGGAACCAGACAGGGGGCTGATTACGAGCAGTACTTC.